This T cell receptor (beta chain) is from a study of T-cell memory formation after mild COVID-19. Study details: TCR clusters showed largely donor specificity.

Study-level points and caveats: Mainly in CM and EM were contracting CD4+ clones; CD8+ were in EMRA. CD4/CD8 balance held among clones contracting day 15 to 85, and later expanders leaned CD4+.

A word on this clonotype: Its antigen is not known.

A single record per CDR3 protein comes from TCRdb applying MiXCR to the 5' RACE reads. Of roughly 600,000 distinct CDR3 sequences listed, under 20% are singletons. The ends were cut back, 0 bases at V and 0 bases at J, with 12 bases in the middle. The V gene's germline CDR1 is LNHNV and CDR2 YYDKDF (reference sequence). The CDR3 runs to 16 residues. The chain recombines TRBV15 with TRBJ2-7, with D uncertain. The clonotype comes from an adult woman who had mild COVID-19 (a few samples of this study predate the infection). Cell type and time point are not known. What was sequenced was PBMCs or a T cell subset sorted from them (not recorded which). This chain's CDR3 is CATSRDPGSLSYEQYF. The CDR3 nucleotides are TGTGCCACCAGCAGAGATCCCGGCAGCCTCTCCTACGAGCAGTACTTC.